These 5 T cell receptor beta chains were sequenced from one sample in a study of blood T cell repertoires in COVID-19. TCRdb's table, derived via immunoSEQ multiplex PCR, lists solely in-frame clones and lacks some. The sample contains around 61,000 clones, about three quarters of which appear only once. Material: peripheral blood. The receptors were sampled from a man aged 80 or over with acute or convalescent COVID-19.

The V call is TRBV7-2, the J call TRBJ1-1, with TRBD1 matching over 7 bases. This CDR3 contains 15 residues. Germline-derived CDR1 and CDR2 are SGHTA and FQGNSA. The ends lost 6 bases at V and 4 bases at J; junction bases unmatched: 11. The CDR3 bases are TGTGCCAGCAGTTCCTCTCTCACAGGGGTCACTGAAGCTTTCTTT. This translates into CASSSSLTGVTEAFF.

This chain uses TRBV18 with TRBJ1-3; 8 bases line up with TRBD1. V shed 4 bases and J 3 bases; nucleotides not matched to a gene: 8. CDR3 size: 16 residues. Germline V lookup: CDR1 KGHSH, CDR2 LQKENI. DNA for the CDR3: TGTGCCAGCTCACTATCCCAGGGGGCGTTTGGAAACACCATATATTTT. This sequence encodes CASSLSQGAFGNTIYF.

This clone has a single count. The chain employs TRBV29-1 and TRBJ2-1, with a possible D match to TRBD1 (5 bases). V was shortened by 7 bases and J by 7 bases, with 14 bases between the two germline ends. The CDR3 has 12 amino acids. The germline V gene encodes CDR1 SQVTM and CDR2 ANQGSEA. CDR3 in amino acids: CSDWTQRNEQFF. The CDR3 region has the DNA TGCAGCGACTGGACACAAAGAAATGAGCAGTTCTTC.

The gene calls are TRBV18 and TRBJ2-3, with a tentative D call TRBD1 (6 bases). The germline V and J ends were trimmed by 0 bases and 1 base, with 14 bases remaining between them. CDR3 length: 17 residues. In germline, CDR1 is KGHSH, CDR2 LQKENI. The CDR3 DNA sequence: TGTGCCAGCTCACCACCGTCGACAGGTCCCCGCACAGATACGCAGTATTTT. The encoded protein is CASSPPSTGPRTDTQYF. The variable domain in full, with the rest retrieved from reference TRBV18 and TRBJ2-3, is NAGVMQNPRHLVRRRGQEARLRCSPMKGHSHVYWYRQLPEEGLKFMVYLQKENIIDESGMPKERFSAEFPKEGPSILRIQQVVRGDSAAYFCASSPPSTGPRTDTQYFGPGTRLTVL.

The J gene is TRBJ1-2, the V gene TRBV24-1; 9 bases line up with TRBD1. J lost 4 bases, V lost 3 bases, and 2 bases had no gene match. Germline V gene lookup returns CDR1 KGHDR and CDR2 SFDVKD. The CDR3 is 14 amino acids. The CDR3 here is CATSDLTGGYGYTF. CDR3 bases: TGTGCCACCAGTGATCTGACAGGGGGCTATGGCTACACCTTC.